This T cell receptor beta chain was recovered during a study of T-cell reconstitution after alpha-beta-depleted transplantation in children. Study results and caveats: Surviving recipient cells, namely T cells and thymic progenitors, were the source of high day-60 TCRbeta diversity in some patients. Reportedly, roughly two months post-transplant, alpha-beta T cells arose from several hundred expanded graft clones.

Unique molecular identifiers were incorporated when the TCRbeta library was constructed. From the PCR reads, TCRdb called clonotypes with MiXCR, one entry per CDR3 protein. The table shows hundreds of thousands of distinct CDR3 sequences, with roughly 13% occurring only once. Ten or more counts support this clonotype. Its antigen remains unidentified. This TCR came from a girl aged 2 to 10 with congenital amegakaryocytic thrombocytopenia, due to receive a stem cell transplant. Sequenced here: PBMCs, sampled before TCRalphabeta/CD19-depleted stem cell transplant.

The CDR3 reads CASSLNQGATGANVLTF. CDR3 sequence (DNA): TGCGCCAGCAGCTTGAACCAGGGGGCGACTGGGGCCAACGTCCTGACTTTC. The rearrangement joins TRBV5-1 to TRBJ2-6; 8 nucleotides agree with TRBD1. V lost 1 base to trimming and J lost 2 bases; unmatched junction nucleotides: 5. CDR3 length: 17 residues. Germline V lookup: CDR1 SGHRS, CDR2 YFSETQ.